Below are 15 T cell receptor beta chains sequenced from a single sample in a study of neurological immune-mediated disorders. TCRdb called the 5' RACE reads again in MiXCR, with one record for every CDR3 protein. The sample holds 50,000 or so distinct CDR3 sequences, 3% to 4.5% seen once. The sample taken for sequencing was PBMCs. The receptor set was obtained from a man younger than 40 with multiple sclerosis.

At least ten counts were recorded for this clonotype. CDR3 DNA sequence: TGTGCCAGCAGACGGGGCTACGAGCAGTACTTC. This translates into CASRRGYEQYF. The chain couples TRBV5-5 to TRBJ2-7, with D perhaps matching TRBD2 (5 bases). The CDR3 totals 11 residues. V was cut by 5 bases and J by 3 bases, with 6 bases left in between. The germline CDR1 and CDR2 sequences are SGHKS and YYEKEE (reference sequence).

This clonotype was counted many times. The chain is built from TRBV11-1 and TRBJ2-5; D gene unclear. Per germline, CDR1 SGHAT and CDR2 FQDESV (reference sequence). This CDR3 contains 16 residues. With 6 bases removed from V and 2 bases from J, the gap between germline ends came to 19 bases. In nucleotides, the CDR3 is TGTGCCAGCAGTCCTGCCCGACACGGGCGGCAAGAGACCCAGTACTTC. It translates to CASSPARHGRQETQYF.

This clonotype has at least ten counts. The chain links TRBV20-1 to TRBJ1-1; D possibly corresponds to TRBD1 (5 bases). Germline values: CDR1 DFQATT, CDR2 SNEGSKA (reference sequence). V gave up 2 bases and J gave up 11 bases, with 12 bases separating them. The CDR3 runs 11 residues. CDR3 amino acids: CSARNQGDAFF. The CDR3 DNA sequence: TGCAGTGCTAGAAATCAGGGAGACGCTTTCTTT.

This clonotype occurred a few times. Since a much larger clone is just one base distant, this may be a read error. The genes are TRBV29-1 and TRBJ1-5; TRBD1 is a possible D gene (5 bases). From germline, CDR1 is SQVTM and CDR2 ANQGSEA. The CDR3 has 12 residues. This CDR3 reads CSVWDSGGPQNF. The CDR3 DNA reads TGCAGCGTGTGGGACTCCGGAGGGCCCCAGAATTTT.

This clonotype has a count of ten or more. The chain couples TRBV5-6 to TRBJ1-4; 7 bases fit TRBD1. This CDR3 comprises 16 residues. The V gene's germline CDR1 is SGHDT and CDR2 YYEEEE. J was trimmed by 0 bases and V by 3 bases; bases with no gene match: 5. CDR3 nucleotide sequence: TGTGCCAGCAGCTCGGGACAGCTAGCAACTAATGAAAAACTGTTTTTT. This translates into CASSSGQLATNEKLFF.

This clonotype was seen ten or more times. The rearrangement links TRBV12-3 or TRBV12-4 to TRBJ2-2; D is possibly TRBD2 (5 bases). The V gene lost 10 bases and the J gene lost 3 bases, with 9 bases spanning the gap. The CDR3 totals 12 residues. CDR3 DNA sequence: TGTGCCACCCCAGCGGACACCGGGGAGCTGTTTTTT. Its protein is CATPADTGELFF.

This clonotype was counted ten times or more. The chain is built from TRBV12-3 or TRBV12-4 and TRBJ1-5; the match to TRBD1 covers 8 bases. J lost 7 bases, V lost 3 bases, and 11 bases had no gene match. There are 16 residues in the CDR3. The CDR3 spells CASSFYRGYSGQPQHF. In DNA, the CDR3 is TGTGCCAGCAGTTTTTACAGGGGGTATTCCGGGCAGCCCCAGCATTTT.

This clonotype has at least ten counts. The chain links TRBV18 to TRBJ1-3; no firm D call. This CDR3 spans 16 amino acids. V was shortened by 2 bases and J by 0 bases, with 11 bases between the two germline ends. Germline assignment: CDR1 KGHSH and CDR2 LQKENI. The CDR3, as DNA: TGTGCCAGCTCACCAGTCAAGGGCCCCTCTGGAAACACCATATATTTT. It is translated as CASSPVKGPSGNTIYF.

This clonotype came up many times. This chain joins TRBV6-6 and TRBJ2-3; 15 bases match TRBD2. The CDR3 is 17 amino acids. Germline CDR1 and CDR2: MNHNY and SVGAGI (reference sequence). Unmatched junction bases numbered 8, after V lost 8 bases and J lost 2 bases. The CDR3 DNA reads TGTGCCAGCCGCGGGACTAGCGGGAGGTCGAACACAGATACGCAGTATTTT. It yields the protein CASRGTSGRSNTDTQYF.

This clonotype was counted ten times or more. This rearrangement joins TRBV5-1 to TRBJ2-6; weak D call: TRBD2 (6 bases). CDR3 length: 21 residues. The V end lost 4 bases, the J end lost 5 bases, and 31 bases lay between the germline ends. The V gene's germline CDR1 is SGHRS and CDR2 YFSETQ. Here the CDR3 DNA reads TGCGCCAGCAGCCTTTGGGGGGATTCCCGGGACGTACCAAATTGGGCCAACGTCCTGACTTTC. Its protein product is CASSLWGDSRDVPNWANVLTF.

This clonotype has a handful of counts. The genes are TRBV5-1 and TRBJ1-2; the D is unclear. The CDR3 extends over 15 amino acids. Germline CDR1 SGHRS, CDR2 YFSETQ. V was trimmed by 1 base and J by 2 bases, leaving 12 bases between them. The CDR3 DNA sequence: TGCGCCAGCAGCTTGACCTCGACGGGAAACTATGGCTACACCTTC. Encoded protein: CASSLTSTGNYGYTF.

This clonotype was counted ten times or more. The chain combines TRBV5-1 with TRBJ2-1; the D is unclear. The CDR3 has 11 amino acids. Germline CDR1 is SGHRS and CDR2 is YFSETQ. Trimming stripped 4 bases from V and 8 bases from J, with 7 bases between. The CDR3 loop reads CASSLTDEQFF. The CDR3 coding sequence is TGCGCCAGCAGCCTGACGGATGAGCAGTTCTTC.

This clonotype was observed at least ten times. The chain uses TRBV5-5 and TRBJ1-1, with D possibly matching TRBD1 (6 bases). Germline-derived CDR1 and CDR2 are SGHKS and YYEKEE (reference sequence). This CDR3 has 15 amino acids. Between the trimmed V and J ends, which lost 1 base and 0 bases, there was a span of 10 bases. The CDR3 sequence is CASSLRGGMNTEAFF. CDR3 nucleotide sequence: TGTGCCAGCAGCTTGAGGGGGGGCATGAACACTGAAGCTTTCTTT. The variable domain in full, completed from reference TRBV5-5 and TRBJ1-1, reads DAGVTQSPTHLIKTRGQQVTLRCSPISGHKSVSWYQQVLGQGPQFIFQYYEKEERGRGNFPDRFSARQFPNYSSELNVNALLLGDSALYLCASSLRGGMNTEAFFGQGTRLTVV.

This clonotype was seen ten or more times. The chain recombines TRBV5-5 with TRBJ2-7; unclear D gene. V lost 0 bases and J lost 3, with 10 bases in between. Germline V gene data show CDR1 as SGHKS and CDR2 as YYEKEE (reference sequence). There are 14 residues in the CDR3. CDR3 coding DNA: TGTGCCAGCAGCTTGGTCGCAGGTGACTACGAGCAGTACTTC. Amino acids: CASSLVAGDYEQYF.

This clonotype was detected ten times or more. The V and J genes are TRBV6-5 and TRBJ2-5; 7 bases line up with TRBD1. V dropped 5 bases and J dropped 5; count of bases not matched to a gene: 5. The germline CDR1 and CDR2 sequences are MNHEY and SVGAGI. The CDR3 runs to 13 residues. CDR3 sequence (DNA): TGTGCCAGCAGTCCGACAGGGACGGAGACCCAGTACTTC. This sequence encodes CASSPTGTETQYF.